These 13 T cell receptor beta chains were sequenced from one sample in a study of cytomegalovirus exposure and HLA in healthy donors. Amplification used 60 Vbeta primers and 13 Jbeta primers. TCRdb keeps only in-frame clones here, not all; method: immunoSEQ multiplex PCR. In the table there are 70,000 to 80,000 clones, more than 75% of which are singletons. Sample: PBMCs. The receptors were sampled from a man aged 18 to 29 in good health and CMV-seronegative.

V gene TRBV6-6 combines with J gene TRBJ1-1; D might be TRBD1 (5 bases). CDR3 size: 14 residues. Trimming cost V 6 bases and J 1 base, with 12 bases left between them. The germline CDR1 and CDR2 sequences are MNHNY and SVGAGI (reference sequence). In DNA form, the CDR3 reads TGTGCCAGCAGACCCATGGGGGGGAACACTGAAGCTTTCTTT. Its translation: CASRPMGGNTEAFF.

The chain is built from TRBV9 and TRBJ2-7, with a tentative D call TRBD1 (6 bases). The CDR3 runs 15 residues. Trimming removed 0 bases at V and 6 bases at J, with 16 bases between. The germline gives CDR1 SGDLS, CDR2 YYNGEE. CDR3 amino acids: CASSVGWAGDSEQYF. The CDR3 nucleotides read TGTGCCAGCAGCGTAGGGTGGGCAGGGGATAGCGAGCAGTACTTC.

The chain combines TRBV23-1 with TRBJ2-7; 7 bases align to TRBD1. TRBV23-1 is given ORF status, its function remaining uncertain. This CDR3 spans 15 amino acids. The J segment lost 3 bases and the V segment lost 1 base, leaving 6 bases of the junction unmatched. The CDR3 spells CASSQLTGSRYEQYF. The CDR3 nucleotides read TGCGCCAGCAGTCAATTGACAGGGAGTCGCTACGAGCAGTACTTC.

The V call is TRBV5-4, the J call TRBJ2-7; D is perhaps TRBD1 (6 bases). V lost 5 bases and J lost 0, with 18 bases in between. The V gene's germline CDR1 is SGHNT and CDR2 YYREEE (reference sequence). The CDR3 totals 16 residues. The CDR3 region is CASRQVPGVSSYEQYF. In nucleotides, the CDR3 is TGTGCCAGCAGGCAGGTCCCAGGGGTTAGCTCCTACGAGCAGTACTTC.

About this clone itself: The junction departs from germline at one end; a sequencing error may be responsible. CDR3 sequence (DNA): TGTGCTAGCAGCTTAGGCAGCGTTGGCCAAGAGACCCAGTACTTC. It yields the protein CASSLGSVGQETQYF. The chain employs TRBV7-7 and TRBJ2-5; D is undetermined. The germline V gene has CDR1 SSHAT and CDR2 FNYEAQ (reference sequence). This CDR3 is 15 amino acids long.

V usage is TRBV13 and J usage is TRBJ1-1; D remains unclear. The CDR3 sequence is 13 residues long. The germline gives CDR1 PRHDT, CDR2 FYEKMQ (reference sequence). Trimming removed 8 bases at V and 0 bases at J, with 10 bases between. CDR3 sequence reads: CASLITLNTEAFF. The CDR3 nucleotides read TGTGCCAGCTTGATCACATTGAACACTGAAGCTTTCTTT.

This clone appeared a few times. The J gene is TRBJ2-5, the V gene TRBV4-1, with 9 bases matching TRBD2. CDR3 size: 16 residues. V shed 5 bases and J 2 bases; nucleotides not matched to a gene: 9. From germline, CDR1 is MGHRA and CDR2 YSYEKL. In nucleotides, the CDR3 is TGCGCCAGCAGCAAGAGATTGGGACTAGCTCAAGAGACCCAGTACTTC. Amino acids: CASSKRLGLAQETQYF.

The V gene is TRBV6-5, the J gene TRBJ2-7, with TRBD1 identical over 9 bases. Germline V gene sequence: CDR1 MNHEY, CDR2 SVGAGI. The ends lost 6 bases at V and 4 bases at J; junction bases unmatched: 7. The CDR3 contains 14 residues. CDR3 sequence: CASSRGQGFYEQYF. The CDR3 region has the DNA TGTGCCAGCAGCCGGGGACAGGGTTTTTACGAGCAGTACTTC.

This chain joins TRBV9 and TRBJ1-1; the match to TRBD1 covers 7 bases. V shed 0 bases, J shed 5 bases, and the junction held 4 bases outside the gene matches. The CDR3 sequence is 14 residues long. The germline gives CDR1 SGDLS, CDR2 YYNGEE. The CDR3 DNA reads TGTGCCAGCAGCGTAGCGACAGGGAGGACTGAAGCTTTCTTT. It translates to CASSVATGRTEAFF.

The chain uses TRBV9 and TRBJ1-2, with D maybe TRBD1 (6 bases). Deletions cut 3 bases from V and 2 bases from J, with 11 bases between. The CDR3 is 14 residues long. Germline CDR1 is SGDLS and CDR2 is YYNGEE. As DNA, the CDR3 is TGTGCCAGCAGCGACTCCGACAGGAACTATGGCTACACCTTC. Amino acid sequence: CASSDSDRNYGYTF.

The chain is built from TRBV5-8 and TRBJ1-2; no clear D. V was cut by 0 bases and J by 8 bases, with 17 bases left in between. Germline CDR1 is SGHTS and CDR2 is YDEGEE. The CDR3 sequence is 15 residues long. The CDR3 here is CASSLAIPPAGGYTF. The CDR3 nucleotides read TGTGCCAGCAGCTTGGCTATCCCACCCGCCGGGGGCTACACCTTC.

The rearrangement joins TRBV2 to TRBJ1-2, with D hard to call. CDR3 size: 12 residues. Germline V CDR1 and CDR2: SNHLY, FYNNEI. Trimming took off 0 bases at V and 5 bases at J, with 4 bases between the two ends. CDR3 coding DNA: TGTGCCAGCAGTGAAGCGGCATATGGCTACACCTTC. It is translated as CASSEAAYGYTF.

The V and J genes are TRBV6-5 and TRBJ1-2; TRBD1 matches 11 bases. Germline loops: CDR1 MNHEY, CDR2 SVGAGI. V gave up 4 bases and J gave up 3 bases; unmatched junction bases: 4. This CDR3 is built from 15 residues. CDR3 sequence reads: CASSSRDRGYYGYTF. CDR3 nucleotide sequence: TGTGCCAGCAGTTCCCGGGACAGGGGGTACTATGGCTACACCTTC.